One sample yielded the 13 T cell receptor beta chains listed below, sequenced in a study of blood T cell repertoires in COVID-19. Profiled with immunoSEQ multiplex PCR; TCRdb holds only in-frame clones, not every one. The sample lists roughly 120,000 clones; roughly four fifths were seen once. The sequenced sample was peripheral blood. Receptor source: a human donor in a cohort sampled during active COVID-19.

A single count supports this clone. The rearrangement uses TRBV5-6 and TRBJ2-1; TRBD1 matches 10 bases. The CDR3 runs to 16 residues. Germline CDR1 is SGHDT and CDR2 is YYEEEE. Trimming cost V 4 bases and J 3 bases; bases outside gene matches: 7. In nucleotides, the CDR3 is TGTGCCAGCAGCCCGGACAGGGGGGCGAACTACAATGAGCAGTTCTTC. This translates into CASSPDRGANYNEQFF.

This chain uses TRBV23-1 with TRBJ1-1, with D tentatively TRBD1 (5 bases). TRBV23-1 is treated as an ORF (open reading frame) with a function not yet certain. Trimming left V 0 bases short and J 3 bases short, with 11 bases between. CDR3 length: 15 residues. CDR3 nucleotide sequence: TGCGCCAGCAGTCAATCGGCCTCAGGGCACACTGAAGCTTTCTTT. Translating it yields CASSQSASGHTEAFF.

The chain is built from TRBV9 and TRBJ2-2; the match to TRBD1 covers 8 bases. The CDR3 totals 15 residues. Germline assignment: CDR1 SGDLS and CDR2 YYNGEE. V lost 2 bases to trimming and J lost 4 bases; unmatched junction nucleotides: 4. The CDR3 sequence: CASSVQGQGTGELFF. CDR3 nucleotide sequence: TGTGCCAGCAGCGTCCAAGGACAGGGCACCGGGGAGCTGTTTTTT.

This clone was counted once. This chain joins TRBV5-6 and TRBJ2-5; D uncertain. Trimming stripped 1 base from V and 2 bases from J, with 6 bases between. CDR1 is SGHDT, CDR2 YYEEEE, per germline. This CDR3 is 13 amino acids long. This CDR3 is CASSLLEQETQYF. CDR3 nucleotides: TGTGCCAGCAGCTTGCTGGAGCAAGAGACCCAGTACTTC. The full variable domain, completed using reference TRBV5-6 and TRBJ2-5, is DAGVTQSPTHLIKTRGQQVTLRCSPKSGHDTVSWYQQALGQGPQFIFQYYEEEERQRGNFPDRFSGHQFPNYSSELNVNALLLGDSALYLCASSLLEQETQYFGPGTRLLVL.

This rearrangement joins TRBV7-9 to TRBJ2-7; D remains unclear. Germline CDR1 reads SEHNR; CDR2 reads FQNEAQ (reference sequence). The CDR3 is made up of 15 amino acids. V shed 1 base and J shed 6 bases, with 16 bases lying between them. CDR3 DNA sequence: TGTGCCAGCAGCTTAGATACCGTCAGGTCAGGCGAGCAGTACTTC. Translated: CASSLDTVRSGEQYF.

The chain employs TRBV7-2 and TRBJ2-1, with a possible D match to TRBD2 (6 bases). CDR1 is SGHTA, CDR2 FQGNSA, per germline. This CDR3 is 17 amino acids long. Trimming removed 1 base from V and 7 bases from J, with 20 bases in between. The CDR3 bases are TGTGCCAGCAGCTTAGAGCCGCCTAGCGTGTTTGGGAATGAGCAGTTCTTC. Amino acids: CASSLEPPSVFGNEQFF.

CDR3 residues: CASSYGAGGPTDTQYF. CDR3 bases: TGTGCCAGCAGTTACGGGGCGGGGGGGCCGACAGATACGCAGTATTTT. V gene TRBV6-5 combines with J gene TRBJ2-3, with 9 bases fitting TRBD2. The germline V gene has CDR1 MNHEY and CDR2 SVGAGI. J was trimmed by 3 bases and V by 2 bases; bases with no gene match: 6. This CDR3 comprises 16 residues.

The V call is TRBV7-2, the J call TRBJ1-4; 8 bases align to TRBD1. This CDR3 contains 15 residues. Trimming at V came to 4 bases and at J to 7 bases, leaving 8 bases not matched to a gene. Looked up from germline, CDR1 is SGHTA and CDR2 is FQGNSA. CDR3 sequence: CASSSSGQAGEKLFF. The CDR3 DNA reads TGTGCCAGCAGCTCGTCGGGACAGGCTGGTGAAAAACTGTTTTTT.

The chain is built from TRBV3-1 (or the pseudogene TRBV3-2) and TRBJ2-5, with a possible D match to TRBD1 (6 bases). This CDR3 comprises 12 residues. Trimming left V 6 bases short and J 5 bases short, with 10 bases between. Germline CDR1 reads LGHDT; CDR2 reads YNNKEL (reference sequence). The CDR3 bases are TGTGCCAGCAGAATTACAGGGGAGACCCAGTACTTC. Amino acid sequence: CASRITGETQYF.

This clone was observed once. The chain is built from TRBV28 and TRBJ2-2, with 8 nucleotides matching TRBD2. The V segment lost 7 bases and the J segment 7 bases; nucleotides outside the gene matches: 11. The CDR3 covers 15 residues. Germline loops: CDR1 MDHEN, CDR2 SYDVKM. As DNA, the CDR3 is TGTGCCAGCACCTCCCCTAGCGGGCGGGGCGGGGAGCTGTTTTTT. This sequence encodes CASTSPSGRGGELFF.

This clone was detected ten times or more. This chain uses TRBV9 with TRBJ2-3; 7 bases match TRBD2. Germline CDR1 SGDLS, CDR2 YYNGEE. This CDR3 is 16 amino acids long. With V trimmed by 0 bases and J by 1 base, 5 bases remained unmatched. The CDR3 protein is CASSVGAGLGTDTQYF. The DNA for the CDR3 is TGTGCCAGCAGCGTAGGAGCGGGGTTGGGCACAGATACGCAGTATTTT.

The gene calls are TRBV10-3 and TRBJ2-3, with 8 bases fitting TRBD2. The CDR3 has 14 residues. Germline CDR1 reads ENHRY; CDR2 reads SYGVKD. After removal of 11 bases from V and 2 bases from J, the junction contained 9 bases not matched to a gene. As DNA, the CDR3 is TGTGCCGTCGATAGCGGGGATGACACAGATACGCAGTATTTT. It yields the protein CAVDSGDDTDTQYF.

The chain couples TRBV5-1 to TRBJ1-3; the match to TRBD1 covers 7 bases. Germline assignment: CDR1 SGHRS and CDR2 YFSETQ. Trimming at V came to 0 bases and at J to 4 bases, leaving 7 bases not matched to a gene. The CDR3 is 16 residues long. The DNA of the CDR3 is TGCGCCAGCAGCTTGGATTCAGGGGGATTCGGAAACACCATATATTTT. The encoded protein is CASSLDSGGFGNTIYF.